These T cell receptor beta chains were read from a single sample in a study of blood T cell repertoires in COVID-19. Profiling relied on immunoSEQ multiplex PCR, and the TCRdb table lists in-frame clones only, not all of them. The sample contains about 78,000 clones, about 90% of which appear only once. The sequenced material came from peripheral blood. These receptors originate from a woman between 50 and 59 years old in a cohort sampled during active COVID-19. The CDR3 runs from the conserved cysteine through the conserved F or W. A D gene is named only where the DNA matches it firmly. A row's size may be missing; if present it is once, few, many or a size class.

d_gene: TRBD1
v_gene: TRBV3-1/TRBV3-2
j_gene: TRBJ2-5
abundance: .
CDR3aa: CASRRGQGSQETQYF
CDR3nt: TGTGCCAGCAGACGCGGACAGGGGTCCCAAGAGACCCAGTACTTC

d_gene: .
v_gene: TRBV7-3
j_gene: TRBJ2-3
abundance: .
CDR3aa: CASSLMGGASTDTQYF
CDR3nt: TGTGCCAGCAGCTTAATGGGCGGGGCTAGCACAGATACGCAGTATTTT

d_gene: .
v_gene: TRBV30
j_gene: TRBJ2-1
abundance: .
CDR3aa: CAWSPLPSSYNEQFF
CDR3nt: TGTGCCTGGAGTCCCCTTCCGAGCTCCTACAATGAGCAGTTCTTC

d_gene: .
v_gene: TRBV7-8
j_gene: TRBJ2-7
abundance: .
CDR3aa: CASSSRGESPNEQYF
CDR3nt: TGTGCCAGCAGCTCCAGGGGGGAGTCCCCAAACGAGCAGTACTTC

d_gene: .
v_gene: TRBV5-1
j_gene: TRBJ2-1
abundance: .
CDR3aa: CASSLGKHRDSNEQFF
CDR3nt: TGCGCCAGCAGCTTGGGGAAACACCGGGACTCCAATGAGCAGTTCTTC

d_gene: .
v_gene: TRBV11-2
j_gene: TRBJ2-1
abundance: .
CDR3aa: CASSQNTYNEQFF
CDR3nt: TGTGCCAGCAGCCAAAACACCTACAATGAGCAGTTCTTC

d_gene: .
v_gene: TRBV6-1
j_gene: TRBJ2-2
abundance: .
CDR3aa: CASSEIRWESGTGELFF
CDR3nt: TGTGCCAGCAGTGAAATTAGGTGGGAGTCTGGCACCGGGGAGCTGTTTTTT

d_gene: .
v_gene: TRBV5-6
j_gene: TRBJ1-2
abundance: .
CDR3aa: CASSLEQDYGYTF
CDR3nt: TGTGCCAGCAGCTTGGAACAGGACTATGGCTACACCTTC

d_gene: .
v_gene: TRBV5-6
j_gene: TRBJ2-5
abundance: .
CDR3aa: CASSQWPEETQYF
CDR3nt: TGTGCCAGCAGTCAATGGCCCGAAGAGACCCAGTACTTC

d_gene: .
v_gene: TRBV19
j_gene: TRBJ1-5
abundance: .
CDR3aa: CASMQNHYSNQPQHF
CDR3nt: TGTGCCAGTATGCAGAACCATTATAGCAATCAGCCCCAGCATTTT

d_gene: .
v_gene: TRBV30
j_gene: TRBJ2-1
abundance: .
CDR3aa: CAWTPGGDGQFF
CDR3nt: TGTGCCTGGACGCCCGGGGGAGACGGGCAGTTCTTC

d_gene: .
v_gene: TRBV28
j_gene: TRBJ1-1
abundance: .
CDR3aa: CASSLWSTLGTEAFF
CDR3nt: TGTGCCAGCAGTTTGTGGAGTACTCTCGGTACTGAAGCTTTCTTT

d_gene: TRBD2
v_gene: TRBV7-2
j_gene: TRBJ2-3
abundance: .
CDR3aa: CASSTDPTSGRFRAYF
CDR3nt: TGTGCCAGCAGCACCGACCCAACTAGCGGGAGATTCAGGGCGTATTTT

d_gene: TRBD2
v_gene: TRBV30
j_gene: TRBJ2-1
abundance: .
CDR3aa: CAWSGGLDSNEQFF
CDR3nt: TGTGCCTGGAGTGGGGGACTAGATAGCAATGAGCAGTTCTTC

d_gene: TRBD2
v_gene: TRBV6-6
j_gene: TRBJ2-3
abundance: .
CDR3aa: CASSLAGVMPDPQYF
CDR3nt: TGTGCCAGCAGCTTAGCGGGAGTTATGCCGGATCCGCAGTATTTT

d_gene: .
v_gene: TRBV7-2
j_gene: TRBJ1-1
abundance: .
CDR3aa: CASSLDRKGGTEAFF
CDR3nt: TGTGCCAGCAGCTTAGACAGGAAGGGAGGCACTGAAGCTTTCTTT

d_gene: .
v_gene: TRBV5-4
j_gene: TRBJ1-4
abundance: .
CDR3aa: CASSYGQGSNEKLFF
CDR3nt: TGTGCCAGCAGCTACGGGCAGGGGTCTAATGAAAAACTGTTTTTT

d_gene: .
v_gene: TRBV27
j_gene: TRBJ1-2
abundance: .
CDR3aa: CASSLSRSLGYTF
CDR3nt: TGTGCCAGCAGTTTAAGCAGGTCCTTGGGCTACACCTTC

d_gene: .
v_gene: TRBV5-1
j_gene: TRBJ2-5
abundance: .
CDR3aa: CASSLEPTRQETQYF
CDR3nt: TGCGCCAGCAGCTTGGAACCGACTCGGCAAGAGACCCAGTACTTC

d_gene: TRBD2
v_gene: TRBV30
j_gene: TRBJ2-7
abundance: .
CDR3aa: CAWSPLAGVSYEQYF
CDR3nt: TGTGCCTGGAGTCCCCTAGCGGGGGTCTCCTACGAGCAGTACTTC

d_gene: .
v_gene: TRBV7-2
j_gene: TRBJ2-1
abundance: .
CDR3aa: CASSSRLNSYNEQFF
CDR3nt: TGTGCCAGCAGCTCTCGACTGAACTCCTACAATGAGCAGTTCTTC

d_gene: TRBD2
v_gene: TRBV11-3
j_gene: TRBJ2-2
abundance: .
CDR3aa: CASSRRLAGSAGELFF
CDR3nt: TGTGCCAGCAGCCGCCGACTAGCGGGATCGGCCGGGGAGCTGTTTTTT

d_gene: .
v_gene: TRBV30
j_gene: TRBJ1-6
abundance: .
CDR3aa: CAWRGQNSPLHF
CDR3nt: TGTGCCTGGAGGGGGCAGAACTCACCCCTCCACTTT

d_gene: TRBD2
v_gene: TRBV19
j_gene: TRBJ2-1
abundance: once
CDR3aa: CASRGTSGLYEQFF
CDR3nt: TGTGCCAGTAGAGGGACTAGCGGGCTCTATGAGCAGTTCTTC

d_gene: TRBD1
v_gene: TRBV28
j_gene: TRBJ1-5
abundance: .
CDR3aa: CASSIPGTGNQPQHF
CDR3nt: TGTGCCAGCAGTATCCCCGGGACAGGCAATCAGCCCCAGCATTTT

d_gene: TRBD1
v_gene: TRBV29-1
j_gene: TRBJ1-6
abundance: .
CDR3aa: CSVADRGNSPLHF
CDR3nt: TGCAGCGTGGCCGACAGGGGAAATTCACCCCTCCACTTT

d_gene: TRBD2
v_gene: TRBV19
j_gene: TRBJ2-1
abundance: .
CDR3aa: CASGKGTSGRRYNEQFF
CDR3nt: TGTGCCAGTGGGAAAGGGACTAGCGGGAGGCGGTACAATGAGCAGTTCTTC

d_gene: .
v_gene: TRBV5-6
j_gene: TRBJ2-6
abundance: .
CDR3aa: CASSFSPSGANVLTF
CDR3nt: TGTGCCAGCAGCTTTTCCCCATCTGGGGCCAACGTCCTGACTTTC

d_gene: .
v_gene: TRBV5-1
j_gene: TRBJ2-7
abundance: .
CDR3aa: CASSLEGGGAYEQYF
CDR3nt: TGCGCCAGCAGCTTGGAAGGAGGAGGGGCCTACGAGCAGTACTTC

d_gene: .
v_gene: TRBV28
j_gene: TRBJ2-7
abundance: .
CDR3aa: CATTSGLPGEQYF
CDR3nt: TGTGCCACCACGAGCGGACTCCCGGGAGAGCAGTACTTC

d_gene: .
v_gene: TRBV24-1
j_gene: TRBJ2-3
abundance: .
CDR3aa: CATSDRRDLTDTQYF
CDR3nt: TGTGCCACCAGTGATCGGAGGGACCTCACAGATACGCAGTATTTT

d_gene: .
v_gene: TRBV18
j_gene: TRBJ1-1
abundance: .
CDR3aa: CASSPPGGTEAFF
CDR3nt: TGTGCCAGCTCACCACCAGGCGGCACTGAAGCTTTCTTT

d_gene: .
v_gene: TRBV28
j_gene: TRBJ2-7
abundance: .
CDR3aa: CASRSDLPLEQYF
CDR3nt: TGTGCCAGCAGGTCAGACTTACCTCTCGAGCAGTACTTC

d_gene: .
v_gene: TRBV14
j_gene: TRBJ2-1
abundance: .
CDR3aa: CASSQGGTRGEPRYNEQFF
CDR3nt: TGTGCCAGCAGCCAAGGTGGGACTCGCGGGGAACCTCGCTACAATGAGCAGTTCTTC

d_gene: .
v_gene: TRBV28
j_gene: TRBJ1-5
abundance: .
CDR3aa: CASSPIDQPQHF
CDR3nt: TGTGCCAGCAGTCCGATAGATCAGCCCCAGCATTTT

d_gene: .
v_gene: TRBV27
j_gene: TRBJ1-6
abundance: .
CDR3aa: CASSLSPQSPLHF
CDR3nt: TGTGCCAGCAGTTTATCCCCACAGTCACCCCTCCACTTT

d_gene: TRBD2
v_gene: TRBV28
j_gene: TRBJ2-7
abundance: .
CDR3aa: CASSSPTSGSSYEQYF
CDR3nt: TGTGCCAGCAGTTCCCCGACTAGCGGCAGCTCCTACGAGCAGTACTTC

d_gene: .
v_gene: TRBV28
j_gene: TRBJ2-7
abundance: .
CDR3aa: CASTALRDRFYEQYF
CDR3nt: TGTGCCAGCACCGCCTTGCGGGACCGCTTCTACGAGCAGTACTTC

d_gene: .
v_gene: TRBV11-2
j_gene: TRBJ2-7
abundance: .
CDR3aa: CASSIGRRTSSYEQYF
CDR3nt: TGTGCCAGCAGCATCGGGAGACGGACCAGCTCCTACGAGCAGTACTTC

d_gene: .
v_gene: TRBV5-1
j_gene: TRBJ2-7
abundance: .
CDR3aa: CASSLGDTFNEQYF
CDR3nt: TGCGCCAGCAGCTTGGGCGACACTTTCAACGAGCAGTACTTC

d_gene: .
v_gene: TRBV24-1
j_gene: TRBJ1-5
abundance: .
CDR3aa: CATCRGPNQPQHF
CDR3nt: TGTGCCACCTGCAGGGGTCCCAATCAGCCCCAGCATTTT

d_gene: .
v_gene: TRBV30
j_gene: TRBJ1-1
abundance: .
CDR3aa: CARVGGRKNTEAFF
CDR3nt: TGTGCCAGGGTGGGGGGGCGAAAGAACACTGAAGCTTTCTTT

d_gene: .
v_gene: TRBV7-6
j_gene: TRBJ2-3
abundance: .
CDR3aa: CASSLEVDSTDTQYF
CDR3nt: TGTGCCAGCAGCTTAGAAGTGGACTCTACAGATACGCAGTATTTT

d_gene: .
v_gene: TRBV5-1
j_gene: TRBJ1-4
abundance: .
CDR3aa: CASRVSGNFVNEKLFF
CDR3nt: TGCGCCAGCAGGGTATCCGGGAATTTCGTTAATGAAAAACTGTTTTTT

d_gene: .
v_gene: TRBV3-1/TRBV3-2
j_gene: TRBJ2-5
abundance: .
CDR3aa: CATRLQGEETQYF
CDR3nt: TGTGCCACCCGACTGCAGGGCGAAGAGACCCAGTACTTC